This T cell receptor beta chain was retrieved from a study of shared T cell receptors in the human thymus. Produced via immunoSEQ multiplex PCR; TCRdb's table is partial and in-frame only. The sample includes more than 550,000 clones, more than 75% of them seen just once. With 1 base clipped from V and 1 base from J, the junction kept 8 bases outside the gene matches. From germline, CDR1 is LGHNA and CDR2 YSLEER. The length of the CDR3 is 17 residues. This same sample was also taken into another study, of human thymus T cells.

The sequenced material came from thymocytes. The genes are TRBV4-3 and TRBJ2-3; 7 positions match TRBD2. The sequence was collected from a boy under two years old with a congenital heart defect. The DNA of the CDR3 is TGCGCCAGCAGCCAAGGGTTAAGGGCGGGAGGCACAGATACGCAGTATTTT. Residues: CASSQGLRAGGTDTQYF.